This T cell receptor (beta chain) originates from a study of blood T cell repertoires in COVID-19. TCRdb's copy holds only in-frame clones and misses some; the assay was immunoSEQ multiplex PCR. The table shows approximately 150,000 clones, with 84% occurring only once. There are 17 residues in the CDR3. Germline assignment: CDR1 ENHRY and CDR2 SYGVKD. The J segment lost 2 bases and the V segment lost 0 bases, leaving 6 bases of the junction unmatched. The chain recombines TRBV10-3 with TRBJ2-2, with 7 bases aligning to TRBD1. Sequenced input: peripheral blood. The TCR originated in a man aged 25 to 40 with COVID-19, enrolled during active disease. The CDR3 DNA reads TGTGCCATCAGTGAGTCGAGGGGGCAGCCTAACACCGGGGAGCTGTTTTTT. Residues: CAISESRGQPNTGELFF.